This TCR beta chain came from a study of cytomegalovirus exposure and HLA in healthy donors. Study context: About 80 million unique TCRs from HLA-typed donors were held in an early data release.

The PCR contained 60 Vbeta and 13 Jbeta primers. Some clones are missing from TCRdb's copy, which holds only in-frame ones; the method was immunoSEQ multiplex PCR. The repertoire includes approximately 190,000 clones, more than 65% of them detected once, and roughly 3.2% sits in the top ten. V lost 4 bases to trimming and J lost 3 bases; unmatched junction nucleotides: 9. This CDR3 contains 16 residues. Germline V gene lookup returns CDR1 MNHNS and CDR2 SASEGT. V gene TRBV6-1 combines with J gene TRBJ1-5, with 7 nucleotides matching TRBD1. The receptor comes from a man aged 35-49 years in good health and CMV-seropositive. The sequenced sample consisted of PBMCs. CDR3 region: CASSALTGNFNQPQHF. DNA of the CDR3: TGTGCCAGCAGTGCCCTGACAGGGAATTTCAATCAGCCCCAGCATTTT.